The entry that follows covers one T cell receptor (beta chain) sequence. Trimming took 4 bases from V and 0 from J, leaving 10 bases between them. This CDR3 has 15 residues. Germline loops: CDR1 MDHEN, CDR2 SYDVKM. Original data processing: Estimated nucleated cell counts came from reference gene primer amplification. Sequencing used immunoSEQ multiplex PCR; TCRdb keeps in-frame clones, though not all of them. The V and J calls and clone size come from that table; D and trimming were worked out from the DNA. Seen here are approximately 53,000 clones, roughly 91% observed once, and the top ten hold around a quarter. These data are taken from a study of blood T cell repertoires in COVID-19. Study context: Samples representing acute and convalescent COVID-19 were sourced from the United States, Italy and Spain. T cells, B-cell-depleted T cells, or PBMCs provided the cDNA or gDNA that served as material.

Sequencing input: peripheral blood. V is TRBV28 and J is TRBJ1-3, with D perhaps matching TRBD1 (6 bases). The receptor comes from a human donor in a cohort sampled during active COVID-19. The DNA for the CDR3 is TGTGCCAGCAGTTCTCCGACAGGCTCTGGAAACACCATATATTTT. Its protein product is CASSSPTGSGNTIYF.